What follows are 7 T cell receptor beta chains derived from one specimen sequenced in a study of blood T cell repertoires in COVID-19. The table came from immunoSEQ multiplex PCR; TCRdb's copy has only in-frame clones and leaves some out. Counted here are 130,000 to 150,000 clones, 85% occurring once; the ten biggest clones make up approximately 2.7%. The sample was peripheral blood. The receptors come from a woman between 40 and 55 years old with active or convalescent COVID-19.

The DNA for the CDR3 is TGTGCCAGTAAGGACAGGGCTTCCTCTGGAAACACCATATATTTT. It translates to CASKDRASSGNTIYF. This chain links TRBV19 with TRBJ1-3; 8 nucleotides match TRBD1. Losses at the gene ends were 7 bases for V and 0 bases for J; bases not matched to a gene: 5. In germline, CDR1 is LNHDA, CDR2 SQIVND (reference sequence). This CDR3 has 15 amino acids.

The chain carries TRBV28 and TRBJ2-1; 8 bases fit TRBD1. This CDR3 has 13 residues. V was pared by 6 bases and J by 9 bases, with 7 bases of the junction left unmatched. CDR1 MDHEN and CDR2 SYDVKM come from the germline V gene. CDR3 region: CASRIQGGSEQFF. CDR3 bases: TGTGCCAGCAGAATACAGGGGGGTTCTGAGCAGTTCTTC.

The rearrangement links TRBV30 to TRBJ1-1; TRBD1 aligns across 10 bases. Per the germline V gene, CDR1 is GTSNPN and CDR2 is SVGIG (reference sequence). This CDR3 has 14 residues. Trimming cost V 3 bases and J 1 base; bases outside gene matches: 2. The CDR3 protein is CAWSRTGGNTEAFF. The DNA for the CDR3 is TGTGCCTGGAGCCGGACAGGGGGGAACACTGAAGCTTTCTTT.

J is TRBJ1-5 and V is TRBV28, with D possibly TRBD1 on 5 matching bases. V lost 5 bases to trimming and J lost 7 bases, with 12 bases between them. This CDR3 region has 13 residues. CDR1 MDHEN and CDR2 SYDVKM come from the germline V gene. The CDR3 nucleotides read TGTGCCAGCAGTCCCAGGGCGGCGCAGCCCCAGCATTTT. Protein sequence: CASSPRAAQPQHF.

The chain has TRBV19 and TRBJ2-5; maybe TRBD2 (6 bases). Trimming left V 2 bases short and J 5 bases short, with 15 bases between. Germline loops: CDR1 LNHDA, CDR2 SQIVND (reference sequence). This CDR3 region has 15 residues. Here the CDR3 DNA reads TGTGCCAGTAGTATACGGACGGGGGTGAAGGAGACCCAGTACTTC. Translated, it gives CASSIRTGVKETQYF.

The J gene is TRBJ2-2, the V gene TRBV11-2; 10 bases are shared with TRBD2. In germline, CDR1 is SGHAT, CDR2 FQNNGV. This CDR3 has 18 residues. V lost 2 bases and J lost 7; bases outside the gene matches: 13. Here the CDR3 DNA reads TGTGCCAGCAGCTTAAGGTCCCGAGCGGGGGGGCCTGGCGGGGAGCTGTTTTTT. This gives the protein CASSLRSRAGGPGGELFF.

In this sample, this clone turned up once. The chain employs TRBV18 and TRBJ2-3; D is possibly TRBD2 (5 bases). V was cut by 6 bases and J by 4 bases, with 14 bases left in between. This CDR3 has 14 residues. The germline V gene has CDR1 KGHSH and CDR2 LQKENI. CDR3 region: CASSPGLAADTQYF. The CDR3 region has the DNA TGTGCCAGCTCGCCCGGCCTAGCAGCAGATACGCAGTATTTT. Complete variable domain (other parts from reference TRBV18 and TRBJ2-3): NAGVMQNPRHLVRRRGQEARLRCSPMKGHSHVYWYRQLPEEGLKFMVYLQKENIIDESGMPKERFSAEFPKEGPSILRIQQVVRGDSAAYFCASSPGLAADTQYFGPGTRLTVL.